The 21 T cell receptor beta chains given below trace back to one sample, sequenced in a study of identical twins. MiXCR, applied by TCRdb to the 5' RACE reads, yields one record per CDR3 protein. The table has about 690,000 distinct CDR3 sequences, about 20% seen once. The sample also formed part of further work on T cells expressing NK-cell markers.

Sequencing input: PBMCs. The receptors come from a woman aged 18-29 years in good health.

Details on this clonotype: Being one base from a much bigger clone, this may be a read error. The gene calls are TRBV10-2 and TRBJ2-1; possibly TRBD2 for D (5 bases). This CDR3 region has 14 residues. Trimming cost V 6 bases and J 12 bases, with 21 bases left between them. The germline CDR1 and CDR2 sequences are WSHSY and SAAADI. This chain's CDR3 is CASRPGIEGIRQFF. In DNA form, the CDR3 reads TGCGCCAGCAGACCGGGGATTGAGGGTATCAGGCAGTTCTTC.

V is TRBV5-1 and J is TRBJ2-3; D uncertain. This CDR3 has 17 residues. The germline gives CDR1 SGHRS, CDR2 YFSETQ. The V gene lost 0 bases and the J gene lost 2 bases, with 16 bases spanning the gap. CDR3 DNA: TGCGCCAGCAGCTTGGCCTCCCTCATCCTAAACACAGATACGCAGTATTTT. Its translation is CASSLASLILNTDTQYF. Based on the CDR3 plus reference TRBV5-1 and TRBJ2-3, the full variable domain is KAGVTQTPRYLIKTRGQQVTLSCSPISGHRSVSWYQQTPGQGLQFLFEYFSETQRNKGNFPGRFSGRQFSNSRSEMNVSTLELGDSALYLCASSLASLILNTDTQYFGPGTRLTVL.

This chain joins TRBV2 and TRBJ1-1, with a possible D match to TRBD1 (6 bases). The CDR3 spans 18 residues. Between the trimmed V and J ends, which lost 2 bases and 6 bases, there was a span of 25 bases. Germline assignment: CDR1 SNHLY and CDR2 FYNNEI. The DNA for the CDR3 is TGTGCCAGCAGTGAAAAAAGGGGGGAGCGTTATAGTGTGGCTGAAGCTTTCTTT. It codes for CASSEKRGERYSVAEAFF.

This clonotype has just a few counts. The V gene is TRBV5-5, the J gene TRBJ2-1, with 11 bases aligning to TRBD2. The V segment lost 0 bases and the J segment 5 bases; nucleotides outside the gene matches: 4. From germline, CDR1 is SGHKS and CDR2 YYEKEE (reference sequence). CDR3 size: 16 residues. CDR3 coding DNA: TGTGCCAGCAGCTTGGCCAGGGGACTAGCGGACAATGAGCAGTTCTTC. It yields the protein CASSLARGLADNEQFF.

V gene TRBV5-1 combines with J gene TRBJ2-1, with 11 nucleotides matching TRBD2. The CDR3 loop spans 18 amino acids. V gave up 2 bases and J gave up 4 bases; unmatched junction bases: 11. Germline V gives CDR1 SGHRS, CDR2 YFSETQ. In DNA form, the CDR3 reads TGCGCCAGCAGCTTCAATAGCGGGGGGGAAGAGTCTTACAATGAGCAGTTCTTC. This gives the protein CASSFNSGGEESYNEQFF.

This clonotype was observed a few times. This chain connects TRBV9 to TRBJ2-2; 8 bases line up with TRBD2. Unmatched junction bases numbered 11, after V lost 0 bases and J lost 7 bases. The CDR3 runs 17 residues. Germline V lookup: CDR1 SGDLS, CDR2 YYNGEE. For the CDR3, the DNA is TGTGCCAGCAGCGTAGGCCCAGCGGGGGCCAGTAGCGGGGAGCTGTTTTTT. Translating gives CASSVGPAGASSGELFF.

This clonotype has only a few counts. The rearrangement links TRBV7-6 to TRBJ2-3; possibly TRBD2 for D (6 bases). Germline V gene sequence: CDR1 SGHVS, CDR2 FNYEAQ. This CDR3 region has 16 residues. V dropped 3 bases and J dropped 2 bases, with 15 bases sitting between them. CDR3 in amino acids: CASSLGTPTNTDTQYF. Written as DNA, the CDR3 is TGTGCCAGCAGCTTGGGGACTCCCACAAACACAGATACGCAGTATTTT.

The chain uses TRBV20-1 and TRBJ1-2; D might be TRBD1 (5 bases). The CDR3 spans 15 residues. Trimming removed 4 bases from V and 8 bases from J, with 23 bases in between. Germline V CDR1 and CDR2: DFQATT, SNEGSKA (reference sequence). The CDR3 coding sequence is TGCAGTGCTACACACCCGTCGACTTGGGGGTACGGCTACACCTTC. The encoded protein is CSATHPSTWGYGYTF.

The chain links TRBV20-1 to TRBJ1-5; 8 bases align to TRBD1. The CDR3 is 13 residues long. The germline gives CDR1 DFQATT, CDR2 SNEGSKA (reference sequence). Trimming removed 3 bases from V and 7 bases from J; junction bases left unmatched: 5. The CDR3 loop reads CSASSTGDQPQHF. The CDR3 DNA reads as TGCAGTGCTAGTTCGACAGGGGACCAGCCCCAGCATTTT.

This clonotype was seen more than once but under ten times. The gene calls are TRBV3-1 and TRBJ2-7; D unresolved. The CDR3 sequence is 14 residues long. Germline loops: CDR1 LGHDT, CDR2 YNNKEL (reference sequence). The V end lost 5 bases, the J end lost 6 bases, and 17 bases lay between the germline ends. The CDR3 spells CASSREVSGLEQYF. Here the CDR3 DNA reads TGTGCCAGCAGCAGGGAAGTCTCAGGCCTCGAGCAGTACTTC.

The chain combines TRBV6-1 with TRBJ2-1; TRBD2 is a possible D gene (6 bases). CDR1 and CDR2 from the germline V gene are MNHNS and SASEGT. The CDR3 contains 16 residues. Trimming removed 0 bases from V and 7 bases from J, with 16 bases in between. CDR3 sequence reads: CASSEAAGPTQNEQFF. CDR3 in DNA: TGTGCCAGCAGTGAAGCCGCGGGACCCACGCAGAATGAGCAGTTCTTC.

The chain joins TRBV29-1 to TRBJ2-1, with 9 bases identical to TRBD2. CDR3 length equals 15 residues. The germline V gene encodes CDR1 SQVTM and CDR2 ANQGSEA. Trimming cost V 0 bases and J 9 bases; bases outside gene matches: 9. The CDR3 sequence is CSVEDLVAGVFEQFF. The CDR3 nucleotides are TGCAGCGTTGAAGATTTGGTAGCGGGAGTTTTTGAGCAGTTCTTC.

The rearrangement uses TRBV12-3 or TRBV12-4 and TRBJ2-3; perhaps TRBD1 as D (6 bases). V lost 6 bases to trimming and J lost 0 bases, with 16 bases between them. The CDR3 contains 16 residues. The CDR3 DNA is TGTGCCAGCAGCAAAGCACAGGGCGGGAGCACAGATACGCAGTATTTT. This codes for CASSKAQGGSTDTQYF.

This clonotype was seen repeatedly, ten times or more. The rearrangement joins TRBV20-1 to TRBJ2-1, with a possible D match to TRBD2 (6 bases). Germline V lookup: CDR1 DFQATT, CDR2 SNEGSKA (reference sequence). This CDR3 is 15 amino acids long. The V gene lost 6 bases and the J gene lost 4 bases, with 19 bases spanning the gap. CDR3: CSAPALASTYNEQFF. CDR3 bases: TGCAGTGCGCCTGCCCTAGCGAGTACTTACAATGAGCAGTTCTTC.

Only a few counts were recorded for this clonotype. The J gene is TRBJ2-7, the V gene TRBV25-1; tentatively, D is TRBD1 (6 bases). The CDR3 spans 12 residues. Germline V gene lookup returns CDR1 MGHDK and CDR2 SYGVNS. V lost 7 bases and J lost 4, with 11 bases in between. CDR3 nucleotide sequence: TGTGCCAGCAATGACAGGATGTACGAGCAGTACTTC. Protein: CASNDRMYEQYF.

This clonotype turned up a few times. The V gene is TRBV29-1, the J gene TRBJ2-5; TRBD2 aligns across 8 bases. V dropped 7 bases and J dropped 4; count of bases not matched to a gene: 8. Germline V gene data show CDR1 as SQVTM and CDR2 as ANQGSEA. This CDR3 contains 13 residues. In DNA, the CDR3 is TGCAGCGCAGAGGGGACTAGGGGAGAGACCCAGTACTTC. The encoded protein is CSAEGTRGETQYF.

The chain combines TRBV6-2 or TRBV6-3 with TRBJ1-1; TRBD1 agrees at 8 bases. There are 14 residues in the CDR3. Germline loops: CDR1 MNHEY, CDR2 SVGEGT. J lost 6 bases, V lost 5 bases, and 8 bases had no gene match. In DNA form, the CDR3 reads TGTGCCAGCAGTGCCTACAGGGGGTCTGCTGAAGCTTTCTTT. This codes for CASSAYRGSAEAFF.

The table lists this clonotype with many counts. V usage is TRBV4-1 and J usage is TRBJ2-3; D uncertain. Germline loops: CDR1 MGHRA, CDR2 YSYEKL. The CDR3 has 17 residues. The V end was cut by 1 base, the J end by 1 base, with 15 bases between. In DNA, the CDR3 is TGCGCCAGCAGCCAAGGCCCCACCGCGACACGCACAGATACGCAGTATTTT. It yields the protein CASSQGPTATRTDTQYF.

V is TRBV20-1 and J is TRBJ2-1; TRBD2 aligns across 7 bases. Germline V CDR1 and CDR2: DFQATT, SNEGSKA (reference sequence). The CDR3 consists of 14 residues. With 1 base clipped from V and 7 bases from J, the junction kept 7 bases outside the gene matches. The CDR3 reads CSARVPGLPNEQFF. The CDR3 DNA reads TGCAGTGCTAGAGTACCGGGACTACCAAATGAGCAGTTCTTC.

The V and J genes are TRBV7-2 and TRBJ2-3; the match to TRBD1 covers 7 bases. After removal of 5 bases from V and 0 bases from J, the junction contained 8 bases not matched to a gene. In germline, CDR1 is SGHTA, CDR2 FQGNSA. The CDR3 covers 16 residues. The CDR3 loop reads CASSPRQGLSTDTQYF. CDR3 bases: TGTGCCAGCAGCCCCCGACAGGGTTTAAGCACAGATACGCAGTATTTT.

The rearrangement joins TRBV5-6 to TRBJ2-1; tentatively, D is TRBD1 or TRBD2 (6 bases each). The CDR3 totals 18 residues. Trimming removed 4 bases from V and 0 bases from J, with 20 bases in between. Germline CDR1 and CDR2: SGHDT and YYEEEE. The CDR3 nucleotides read TGTGCCAGCAGCCCCTTGACCCGGAGGGACAACTCCTACAATGAGCAGTTCTTC. This translates into CASSPLTRRDNSYNEQFF.